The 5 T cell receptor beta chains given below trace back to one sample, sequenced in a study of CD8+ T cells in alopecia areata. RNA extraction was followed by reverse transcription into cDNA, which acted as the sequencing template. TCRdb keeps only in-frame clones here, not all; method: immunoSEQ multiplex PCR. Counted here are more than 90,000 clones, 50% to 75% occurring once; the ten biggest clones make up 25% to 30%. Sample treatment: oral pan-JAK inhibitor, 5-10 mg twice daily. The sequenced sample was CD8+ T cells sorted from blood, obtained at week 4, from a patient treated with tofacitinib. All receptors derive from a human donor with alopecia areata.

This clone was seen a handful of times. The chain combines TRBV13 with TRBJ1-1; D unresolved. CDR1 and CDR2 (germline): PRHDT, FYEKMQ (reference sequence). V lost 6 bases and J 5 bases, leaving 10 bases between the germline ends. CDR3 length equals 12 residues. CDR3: CASREDGTEAFF. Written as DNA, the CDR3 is TGTGCCAGCAGGGAAGATGGAACTGAAGCTTTCTTT.

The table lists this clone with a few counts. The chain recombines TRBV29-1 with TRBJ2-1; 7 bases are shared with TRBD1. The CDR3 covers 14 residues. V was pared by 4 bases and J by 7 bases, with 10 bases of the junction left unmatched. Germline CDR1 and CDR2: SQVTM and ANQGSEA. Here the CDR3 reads CSVGRAEGANEQFF. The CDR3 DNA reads TGCAGCGTTGGACGGGCCGAGGGGGCGAATGAGCAGTTCTTC.

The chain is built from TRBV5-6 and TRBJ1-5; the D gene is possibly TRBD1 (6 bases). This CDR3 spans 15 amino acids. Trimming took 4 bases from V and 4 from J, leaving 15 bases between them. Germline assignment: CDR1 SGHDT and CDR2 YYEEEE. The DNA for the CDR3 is TGTGCCAGCAGCCGCCTCAGGGGCCCGAATCAGCCCCAGCATTTT. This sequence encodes CASSRLRGPNQPQHF.

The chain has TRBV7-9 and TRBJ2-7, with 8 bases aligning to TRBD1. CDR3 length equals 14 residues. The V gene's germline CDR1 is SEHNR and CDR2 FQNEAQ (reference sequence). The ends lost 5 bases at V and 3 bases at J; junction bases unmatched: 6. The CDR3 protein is CASSPTGGHYEQYF. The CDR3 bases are TGTGCCAGCAGCCCTACAGGGGGGCACTACGAGCAGTACTTC.

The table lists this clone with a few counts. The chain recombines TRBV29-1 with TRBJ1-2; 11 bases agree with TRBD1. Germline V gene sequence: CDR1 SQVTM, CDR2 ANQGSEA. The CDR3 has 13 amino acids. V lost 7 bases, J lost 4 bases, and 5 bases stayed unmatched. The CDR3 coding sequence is TGCAGCGCACGGGACAGGGGGAGCTATGGCTACACCTTC. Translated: CSARDRGSYGYTF.